This T cell receptor beta chain was profiled in a study of blood T cell repertoires in COVID-19. Profiling relied on immunoSEQ multiplex PCR, and the TCRdb table lists in-frame clones only, not all of them. The sample consists of approximately 81,000 clones, roughly four fifths of them appearing once. This clone has only one observation. Germline values: CDR1 SNHLY, CDR2 FYNNEI. The CDR3 runs 15 residues. The ends were cut back, 6 bases at V and 0 bases at J, with 12 bases in the middle. The rearrangement joins TRBV2 to TRBJ1-3, with D unclear. Specimen: peripheral blood. The clonotype originates from a human donor in a cohort sampled during active COVID-19. CDR3 in amino acids: CASSQATSSGNTIYF. In DNA, the CDR3 is TGTGCCAGCAGCCAAGCAACGAGCTCTGGAAACACCATATATTTT.